The 3 T cell receptor beta chains given below trace back to one sample, sequenced in a study of blood T cell repertoires in COVID-19 (dated by TCRdb to the early 2020s). Library prep was done by the immunoSEQ multiplex PCR assay. Not all clones reach the TCRdb copy of this immuneACCESS table, which keeps in-frame sequences only. Checked studies attribute under half of the gap to unresolved V genes and leave the rest unexplained. The sample table shows about 270,000 clones, and 85% to 90% are seen once. More than 10% of the sample belongs to the ten largest clones. Sequenced input: peripheral blood. The receptor set was obtained from a woman in her twenties or thirties with COVID-19, enrolled during active disease.

The chain recombines TRBV5-5 with TRBJ1-4; D is undetermined. CDR1 and CDR2 from the germline V gene are SGHKS and YYEKEE (reference sequence). The V end was cut by 4 bases, the J end by 7 bases, with 11 bases between. The CDR3 consists of 13 residues. The CDR3 spells CASSPASSEKLFF. The CDR3 coding sequence is TGTGCCAGCAGCCCCGCCTCGAGTGAAAAACTGTTTTTT. Using reference TRBV5-5 and TRBJ1-4 for the parts outside the CDR3, the full variable domain is DAGVTQSPTHLIKTRGQQVTLRCSPISGHKSVSWYQQVLGQGPQFIFQYYEKEERGRGNFPDRFSARQFPNYSSELNVNALLLGDSALYLCASSPASSEKLFFGSGTQLSVL.

The chain carries TRBV4-1 and TRBJ1-6; 9 bases align to TRBD1. CDR1 and CDR2 (germline): MGHRA, YSYEKL. The junction had 5 bases not matched to a gene; V was cut back by 1 base and J by 7 bases. This CDR3 has 16 amino acids. The CDR3 DNA sequence: TGCGCCAGCAGCCAAGCGGGACAGGGTAGGAATTCACCCCTCCACTTT. It encodes CASSQAGQGRNSPLHF.

This clone was counted only a few times. The chain links TRBV29-1 to TRBJ2-3, with D tentatively TRBD2 (6 bases). The V gene lost 5 bases and the J gene lost 0 bases, with 15 bases spanning the gap. CDR1 and CDR2 (germline): SQVTM, ANQGSEA. This CDR3 is built from 15 residues. The CDR3 region has the DNA TGCAGCGTTAGACCCGTCAGCGGGAGCACAGATACGCAGTATTTT. Its translation: CSVRPVSGSTDTQYF.